This T cell receptor (beta chain) was identified during a study of post-analysis software for immune sequencing data. Whole-study context: In terms of disease course, relapsing-remitting, secondary progressive and progressive-relapsing multiple sclerosis were included.

This CDR3 contains 15 residues. Germline V gene sequence: CDR1 SGHRS, CDR2 YFSETQ. Trimming removed 0 bases at V and 1 base at J, with 10 bases between. General study results and limits: A few TRBV segments occurring more often in patients than controls included TRBV5-6, TRBV5-1 and TRBV20-1.

Libraries were made from TCR beta cDNA, and they carried unique molecular identifiers. TCRdb itself ran the PCR reads through MiXCR, one entry per CDR3 protein. The sample shows 820,000 or so distinct CDR3 sequences, about 50% of them seen only once. Concerning this clonotype: Its antigen is as yet unknown.

The TCR comes from a girl aged 5 to 17 with multiple sclerosis. Sample: blood. The V and J genes are TRBV5-1 and TRBJ2-5, with D tentatively TRBD1 (6 bases). The CDR3 DNA is TGCGCCAGCAGCTTGGCCGTGGGGGCCCAAGAGACCCAGTACTTC. Its protein product is CASSLAVGAQETQYF.